The 18 T cell receptor beta chains presented below share a single source sample, sequenced in a study of blood T cell repertoires in COVID-19. Only in-frame clones appear in the TCRdb table, and some are missing; sequencing was by immunoSEQ multiplex PCR. The repertoire holds 98,000 or so clones, with 80% to 90% as singletons. Input material: peripheral blood. These receptors came from a man aged 60-69 years with acute or convalescent COVID-19.

The V call is TRBV10-3, the J call TRBJ2-1, with 9 bases lining up with TRBD2. Per germline, CDR1 ENHRY and CDR2 SYGVKD. This CDR3 has 17 amino acids. After removal of 3 bases from V and 2 bases from J, the junction contained 8 bases not matched to a gene. This CDR3 is CAISDQSGRLTYNEQFF. Here the CDR3 DNA reads TGTGCCATCAGTGACCAGAGCGGGAGGTTAACCTACAATGAGCAGTTCTTC.

The V call is TRBV19, the J call TRBJ1-2, with D unclear. The germline V gene encodes CDR1 LNHDA and CDR2 SQIVND (reference sequence). The CDR3 extends over 13 amino acids. With 2 bases removed from V and 3 bases from J, the gap between germline ends came to 7 bases. CDR3 residues: CASSIQVHYGYTF. As DNA, the CDR3 is TGTGCCAGTAGTATACAGGTTCACTATGGCTACACCTTC.

This clone has only one observation. The V and J genes are TRBV5-4 and TRBJ1-1; D may be TRBD1 (5 bases). Germline V gene lookup returns CDR1 SGHNT and CDR2 YYREEE (reference sequence). The CDR3 is made up of 15 amino acids. Trimming pared 0 bases from V and 0 bases from J, leaving 9 bases between. CDR3: CASSLAGGMNTEAFF. As DNA, the CDR3 is TGTGCCAGCAGCTTGGCGGGGGGGATGAACACTGAAGCTTTCTTT.

V gene TRBV19 combines with J gene TRBJ1-6, with TRBD1 as a possible D gene (5 bases). V gave up 2 bases and J gave up 6 bases, with 8 bases separating them. Germline V gives CDR1 LNHDA, CDR2 SQIVND (reference sequence). The CDR3 is made up of 14 amino acids. For the CDR3, the DNA is TGTGCCAGTAGTATAACGGGGGTTAATTCACCCCTCCACTTT. Its translation is CASSITGVNSPLHF.

The V gene is TRBV2, the J gene TRBJ1-1; 8 bases line up with TRBD1. This CDR3 comprises 12 residues. The V gene's germline CDR1 is SNHLY and CDR2 FYNNEI. Unmatched junction bases numbered 2, after V lost 5 bases and J lost 6 bases. CDR3: CASSYRGAEAFF. CDR3 sequence (DNA): TGTGCCAGCAGTTACAGGGGGGCTGAAGCTTTCTTT.

This chain joins TRBV5-8 and TRBJ2-5, with TRBD1 matching 8 bases. V was clipped by 4 bases and J by 5 bases; unmatched bases: 16. Looked up from germline, CDR1 is SGHTS and CDR2 is YDEGEE. The CDR3 is 17 residues long. CDR3 sequence (DNA): TGTGCCAGCAGCCGCGCACAAACGACAGGGGTGTTTGAGACCCAGTACTTC. This codes for CASSRAQTTGVFETQYF.

This chain uses TRBV7-2 with TRBJ1-1; unclear D gene. Trimming removed 5 bases at V and 1 base at J, with 8 bases between. Germline CDR1 and CDR2: SGHTA and FQGNSA. The CDR3 extends over 13 amino acids. CDR3 sequence (DNA): TGTGCCAGCAGCCCGGGGAGGAACACTGAAGCTTTCTTT. As protein: CASSPGRNTEAFF.

The count of this clone is one. The chain is built from TRBV7-2 and TRBJ1-5; perhaps TRBD1 as D (6 bases). CDR3 length: 16 residues. Trimming took off 2 bases at V and 6 bases at J, with 17 bases between the two ends. CDR1 and CDR2 from the germline V gene are SGHTA and FQGNSA. CDR3 DNA sequence: TGTGCCAGCAGCTTACAAGGGACAATCGGAAGTCAGCCCCAGCATTTT. Amino acids: CASSLQGTIGSQPQHF.

The genes are TRBV2 and TRBJ2-1, with D possibly TRBD2 on 7 matching bases. The CDR3 runs to 13 residues. Germline CDR1 and CDR2: SNHLY and FYNNEI. V was pared by 4 bases and J by 8 bases, with 12 bases between. CDR3 sequence reads: CASSVSGGHEQFF. The CDR3 DNA reads TGTGCCAGCAGTGTGTCGGGGGGCCATGAGCAGTTCTTC.

The chain combines TRBV9 with TRBJ2-1; 8 bases align to TRBD2. The CDR3 extends over 14 amino acids. Trimming at V came to 1 base and at J to 10 bases, leaving 7 bases not matched to a gene. Per germline, CDR1 SGDLS and CDR2 YYNGEE. CDR3 nucleotides: TGTGCCAGCAGCGTATCGGGACTAGTCACCGAGCAGTTCTTC. It is translated as CASSVSGLVTEQFF.

This chain's CDR3 is CASRQGATGANVLTF. DNA for the CDR3: TGTGCCAGTAGACAGGGGGCTACCGGGGCCAACGTCCTGACTTTC. The rearrangement joins TRBV19 to TRBJ2-6; 9 nucleotides line up with TRBD1. Germline assignment: CDR1 LNHDA and CDR2 SQIVND (reference sequence). V shed 6 bases and J 4 bases; nucleotides not matched to a gene: 4. CDR3 length: 15 amino acids.

The chain employs TRBV5-1 and TRBJ1-6; D unclear. Germline V gives CDR1 SGHRS, CDR2 YFSETQ. The CDR3 runs 14 residues. Trimming took 1 base from V and 9 from J, leaving 11 bases between them. CDR3 bases: TGCGCCAGCAGCTTGAGTGTTTCCAGTTCACCCCTCCACTTT. This encodes CASSLSVSSSPLHF. Filled out from reference TRBV5-1 and TRBJ1-6, the complete variable domain reads KAGVTQTPRYLIKTRGQQVTLSCSPISGHRSVSWYQQTPGQGLQFLFEYFSETQRNKGNFPGRFSGRQFSNSRSEMNVSTLELGDSALYLCASSLSVSSSPLHFGNGTRLTVT.

The rearrangement uses TRBV5-5 and TRBJ2-7, with TRBD1 identical over 7 bases. The CDR3 covers 14 residues. The germline V gene has CDR1 SGHKS and CDR2 YYEKEE (reference sequence). Unmatched junction bases numbered 10, after V lost 4 bases and J lost 6 bases. CDR3 protein: CASSGQAIHSEQYF. CDR3 DNA sequence: TGTGCCAGCAGCGGACAGGCCATTCACTCCGAGCAGTACTTC.

With respect to this clone: At one end, the junction sequence differs from germline, possibly due to a read error. V gene TRBV11-3 combines with J gene TRBJ2-2; TRBD1 is a possible D gene (5 bases). The CDR3 length is 14 residues. Looked up from germline, CDR1 is SGHNT and CDR2 is YENEEA. The CDR3 bases are TGTGCCAGCACCTTAACAGGGAACACCGGGGAGCTGTTTTTT. It is translated as CASTLTGNTGELFF.

This clone was observed a few times. The CDR3 loop is CASSLAPGPARSEQFF. For the CDR3, the DNA is TGTGCCAGCAGCTTAGCCCCAGGGCCAGCCCGCAGCGAGCAGTTCTTC. V and J are TRBV7-2 and TRBJ2-1; the D gene is possibly TRBD1 (5 bases). There are 16 residues in the CDR3. V was trimmed by 0 bases and J by 10 bases, leaving 19 bases between them. CDR1 and CDR2 from the germline V gene are SGHTA and FQGNSA.

This chain links TRBV5-1 with TRBJ2-2; tentatively, D is TRBD2 (6 bases). Trimming shortened V by 0 bases and J by 2 bases, and 8 bases separated the two germline ends. Germline assignment: CDR1 SGHRS and CDR2 YFSETQ. CDR3 length: 15 residues. CDR3 nucleotide sequence: TGCGCCAGCAGCTTGGTAGCGGTAAACACCGGGGAGCTGTTTTTT. Encoded protein: CASSLVAVNTGELFF.

The rearrangement joins TRBV27 to TRBJ1-1; 7 positions match TRBD1. The CDR3 runs to 14 residues. The germline V gene encodes CDR1 MNHEY and CDR2 SMNVEV (reference sequence). J gave up 4 bases and V 2 bases, and 4 bases lay outside the gene matches. DNA for the CDR3: TGTGCCAGCAGTTTAAGGACAGGCGGCACTGAAGCTTTCTTT. Residues: CASSLRTGGTEAFF.

A note on this clone: At the DNA level, this CDR3 is encoded by other sequences in the same sample as well. The chain couples TRBV28 to TRBJ1-5; 10 nucleotides align to TRBD1. CDR3 size: 15 residues. Trimming took 4 bases from V and 4 from J; bases not matched to a gene: 4. The germline V gene encodes CDR1 MDHEN and CDR2 SYDVKM. For the CDR3, the DNA is TGTGCCAGCAGTTCCGGACAGGGGGGTAATCAGCCCCAGCATTTT. It yields the protein CASSSGQGGNQPQHF.